A selection of T cell receptor beta chains follows, all from one sample in a study of blood T cell repertoires in COVID-19. The table came from immunoSEQ multiplex PCR; TCRdb's copy has only in-frame clones and leaves some out. The data contain roughly 70,000 clones, about 88% of them seen just once; the ten biggest clones take up 3% to 4.5%. The source material was peripheral blood. These receptors originate from a man between 65 and 85 years old with acute or convalescent COVID-19. The CDR3 runs from the conserved cysteine through the conserved F or W. D genes are given only for firm matches.

TRBV18	.	TRBJ1-1	CASSPAWARNTEAFF
TRBV6-2/TRBV6-3	.	TRBJ2-2	CASSYWSGVAGELFF
TRBV9	TRBD2	TRBJ2-2	CASSGAGGPPRNTGELFF
TRBV5-4	.	TRBJ2-3	CASSRTSYYTDTQYF
TRBV30	.	TRBJ2-4	CAWSPMPPGRVNIQYF
TRBV7-2	.	TRBJ1-1	CASSLEQLNTEAFF
TRBV7-8	TRBD2	TRBJ2-7	CASSRTSGVSYEQYF
TRBV3-1/TRBV3-2	.	TRBJ1-2	CASSQDNRDIGYTF
TRBV18	TRBD1	TRBJ1-2	CASSPDRGNGYTF
TRBV5-1	TRBD1	TRBJ1-1	CASSYGTGSTEAFF
TRBV4-2	TRBD2	TRBJ2-7	CASSLIASGSYEQYF
TRBV3-1/TRBV3-2	.	TRBJ2-7	CASSQVGRGGLWSYEQYF
TRBV6-5	TRBD1	TRBJ2-2	CASNGQGNTGELFF
TRBV24-1	.	TRBJ1-5	CATSPGQTYNQPQHF
TRBV2	.	TRBJ1-2	CASRGNQGNYGYTF
TRBV4-1	.	TRBJ2-2	CASSQGGLVGAFGELFF
TRBV7-2	TRBD2	TRBJ2-4	CASSSFGGGGQNIQYF
TRBV2	TRBD1	TRBJ1-1	CASSKQGEDTEAFF
TRBV30	TRBD1	TRBJ1-3	CAWTRDRDGSGNTIYF
TRBV24-1	.	TRBJ2-7	CATSDTGTYEQYF
TRBV7-2	.	TRBJ2-5	CASTQYQETQYF
TRBV20-1	.	TRBJ2-5	CSVGAQETQYF
TRBV6-2/TRBV6-3	.	TRBJ1-1	CASSYLPRGRVNTEAFF
TRBV12-3/TRBV12-4	.	TRBJ2-2	CASSLRETGELFF
TRBV12-2	.	TRBJ1-1	CASRSLEAFF
TRBV19	.	TRBJ1-1	CASSPLQQGQPEAFF
TRBV5-1	TRBD1	TRBJ1-1	CASSPPTGGGSEAFF